Shown below are 17 T cell receptor beta chains from a single sample sequenced in a study of blood T cell repertoires in COVID-19. Assay: immunoSEQ multiplex PCR; the TCRdb copy retains only in-frame clones and omits some. The profile shows under 75,000 clones, about 76% of them singletons. Specimen: peripheral blood. The receptors were gathered from an elderly woman with active or convalescent COVID-19.

This chain connects TRBV3-1 (or the pseudogene TRBV3-2) to TRBJ1-1, with 7 bases that match TRBD1. The CDR3 covers 15 residues. Germline lookup yields CDR1 LGHDT and CDR2 YNNKEL (reference sequence). J lost 1 base, V lost 6 bases, and 8 bases had no gene match. The CDR3 spells CASRPTGAQNTEAFF. The CDR3 DNA sequence: TGTGCCAGCAGACCCACAGGGGCCCAGAACACTGAAGCTTTCTTT.

This clone was seen more than once but under ten times. The genes are TRBV3-1 (or the pseudogene TRBV3-2) and TRBJ2-2, with TRBD2 matching 11 bases. CDR1 and CDR2 from the germline V gene are LGHDT and YNNKEL (reference sequence). This CDR3 region has 18 residues. The V and J ends lost 2 bases and 6 bases, in that order; junction bases with no gene match: 11. The CDR3 sequence: CASSQMLAGGKVAGELFF. In DNA, the CDR3 is TGTGCCAGCAGCCAAATGCTAGCGGGGGGCAAGGTTGCCGGGGAGCTGTTTTTT.

The chain has TRBV3-1 (or the pseudogene TRBV3-2) and TRBJ2-3; 10 bases align to TRBD2. The J segment lost 2 bases and the V segment lost 5 bases, leaving 13 bases of the junction unmatched. The CDR3 extends over 18 amino acids. Looked up from germline, CDR1 is LGHDT and CDR2 is YNNKEL (reference sequence). The CDR3 bases are TGTGCCAGCAGCTCCAGATGGCCAGCGGGGGGGACCACAGATACGCAGTATTTT. Its translation is CASSSRWPAGGTTDTQYF.

The sample holds one count of this clone. The chain is built from TRBV28 and TRBJ1-6; 8 nucleotides line up with TRBD1. Germline V gene lookup returns CDR1 MDHEN and CDR2 SYDVKM. The CDR3 consists of 16 residues. The V and J ends lost 8 bases and 7 bases, in that order; junction bases with no gene match: 13. For the CDR3, the DNA is TGTGCCAGCTGGGGGCCGACAGGGGCGAAGAATTCACCCCTCCACTTT. It is translated as CASWGPTGAKNSPLHF.

V usage is TRBV7-2 and J usage is TRBJ2-1, with D perhaps matching TRBD2 (5 bases). Germline CDR1 reads SGHTA; CDR2 reads FQGNSA. Deletions cut 3 bases from V and 9 bases from J, with 12 bases between. This CDR3 has 13 amino acids. Here the CDR3 reads CASSFGEKGEQFF. The CDR3, as DNA: TGTGCCAGCAGCTTTGGGGAGAAGGGTGAGCAGTTCTTC.

V and J are TRBV7-3 and TRBJ2-3, with a weak D call TRBD1 (6 bases). Per the germline V gene, CDR1 is SGHTA and CDR2 is FQGTGA. V lost 3 bases and J 6 bases, leaving 16 bases between the germline ends. The CDR3 covers 15 residues. CDR3 sequence reads: CASSFQTGPPDTQYF. CDR3 coding DNA: TGTGCCAGCAGCTTTCAGACAGGTCCCCCGGATACGCAGTATTTT.

This chain connects TRBV10-2 to TRBJ1-5; D is ambiguous. The CDR3 is 15 amino acids. Trimming took off 0 bases at V and 7 bases at J, with 13 bases between the two ends. Looked up from germline, CDR1 is WSHSY and CDR2 is SAAADI. The CDR3 nucleotides are TGCGCCAGCAGTGAGTCGCTTGAGGGCTGGCAGCCCCAGCATTTT. Its protein is CASSESLEGWQPQHF.

The V gene is TRBV12-5, the J gene TRBJ1-2; 7 bases match TRBD1. V shed 6 bases, J shed 4 bases, and the junction held 5 bases outside the gene matches. Germline V gene lookup returns CDR1 LGHNT and CDR2 FRNRAP. The CDR3 length is 13 residues. The CDR3 protein is CASGPGQSYGYTF. The CDR3 DNA sequence: TGTGCTAGTGGGCCGGGACAGAGCTATGGCTACACCTTC.

This clone was counted once. J is TRBJ1-4 and V is TRBV7-9, with a possible D match to TRBD1 (5 bases). The CDR3 runs to 16 residues. V was cut by 0 bases and J by 8 bases, with 16 bases left in between. Per germline, CDR1 SEHNR and CDR2 FQNEAQ (reference sequence). The DNA of the CDR3 is TGTGCCAGCAGCTTAGCGGTGGGCAGGGTTGGAGAAAAACTGTTTTTT. The encoded protein is CASSLAVGRVGEKLFF.

This chain uses TRBV6-6 with TRBJ2-2; 7 bases are a match to TRBD1. Germline CDR1 and CDR2: MNHNY and SVGAGI (reference sequence). V shed 6 bases and J 5 bases; nucleotides not matched to a gene: 6. The CDR3 length is 14 residues. This CDR3 is CASRLRGQTGELFF. The CDR3 DNA reads TGTGCCAGCAGACTCCGGGGACAGACCGGGGAGCTGTTTTTT.

V and J are TRBV24-1 and TRBJ2-1; weak D call: TRBD2 (5 bases). This CDR3 comprises 11 residues. The V end was cut by 9 bases, the J end by 7 bases, with 9 bases between. Germline CDR1 KGHDR, CDR2 SFDVKD. This chain's CDR3 is CATGLRNEQFF. The CDR3 coding sequence is TGTGCCACCGGACTTAGAAATGAGCAGTTCTTC.

The chain uses TRBV6-6 and TRBJ1-1; D perhaps matches TRBD1 (5 bases). V was clipped by 0 bases and J by 1 base, with 9 bases between them. CDR3 size: 15 residues. Germline V lookup: CDR1 MNHNY, CDR2 SVGAGI (reference sequence). CDR3 in DNA: TGTGCCAGCAGTTACTCGGACACCCGGAACACTGAAGCTTTCTTT. As protein: CASSYSDTRNTEAFF.

This chain links TRBV27 with TRBJ2-5, with 12 bases that match TRBD2. The V and J ends lost 5 bases and 5 bases, in that order; junction bases with no gene match: 6. Germline CDR1 and CDR2: MNHEY and SMNVEV (reference sequence). The CDR3 is made up of 15 amino acids. The CDR3 here is CASSPRLAGVETQYF. CDR3 DNA sequence: TGTGCCAGCAGTCCTCGACTAGCGGGGGTGGAGACCCAGTACTTC.

The chain recombines TRBV6-2 or TRBV6-3 with TRBJ1-5; 8 bases are a match to TRBD1. The CDR3 contains 17 residues. J gave up 3 bases and V 6 bases, and 13 bases lay outside the gene matches. CDR1 and CDR2 (germline): MNHEY, SVGEGT. The CDR3 nucleotides read TGTGCCAGCAGCGGGGTTTCCGGGACAGGCTCCAATCAGCCCCAGCATTTT. Amino acids: CASSGVSGTGSNQPQHF.

This chain links TRBV2 with TRBJ2-3; 9 bases fit TRBD1. CDR1 and CDR2 from the germline V gene are SNHLY and FYNNEI. Trimming at V came to 6 bases and at J to 4 bases, leaving 5 bases not matched to a gene. The CDR3 spans 14 residues. Here the CDR3 reads CASRVDRGSDTQYF. The DNA for the CDR3 is TGTGCCAGCAGGGTGGACAGGGGCTCAGATACGCAGTATTTT.

J is TRBJ1-2 and V is TRBV6-5; 8 nucleotides line up with TRBD1. Germline trimming cut 6 bases from V and 6 bases from J; bases unmatched to any gene: 9. The germline gives CDR1 MNHEY, CDR2 SVGAGI. The CDR3 has 14 amino acids. The CDR3 is CASRGQGMGNGYTF. The CDR3 nucleotides read TGTGCCAGCAGAGGACAGGGAATGGGGAATGGCTACACCTTC.

The chain recombines TRBV28 with TRBJ2-6; 8 nucleotides align to TRBD2. Unmatched junction bases numbered 13, after V lost 8 bases and J lost 4 bases. The CDR3 has 17 amino acids. The germline V gene encodes CDR1 MDHEN and CDR2 SYDVKM. Written as DNA, the CDR3 is TGTGCCAGCGGAACTCGGGGGGGCCTCATCGGGGCCAACGTCCTGACTTTC. Its translation is CASGTRGGLIGANVLTF.